A single sample gave rise to the 24 T cell receptor beta chains below, sequenced in a study of blood T cell repertoires in COVID-19. Method: immunoSEQ multiplex PCR; TCRdb's copy keeps in-frame clones and lacks some. Of 200,000 to 250,000 clones in the sample, around 82% were seen once. The specimen was peripheral blood. These receptors were collected from a woman of 80 years or more with active or convalescent COVID-19.

The V call is TRBV7-9, the J call TRBJ1-3; TRBD1 is a possible D gene (6 bases). The CDR3 spans 18 residues. The germline CDR1 and CDR2 sequences are SEHNR and FQNEAQ (reference sequence). Trimming stripped 2 bases from V and 0 bases from J, with 17 bases between. CDR3 residues: CASSLLGTRGLSGNTIYF. The CDR3 nucleotides are TGTGCCAGCAGCTTATTGGGAACGCGGGGGCTCTCTGGAAACACCATATATTTT.

In its sample, this clone was seen once. The rearrangement uses TRBV27 and TRBJ2-5; 9 bases align to TRBD1. Losses at the gene ends were 5 bases for V and 2 bases for J; bases not matched to a gene: 12. CDR1 is MNHEY and CDR2 is SMNVEV in the germline V gene (reference sequence). The CDR3 runs to 17 residues. The CDR3 region is CASSTRQGQGAQETQYF. Here the CDR3 DNA reads TGTGCCAGCAGTACGAGGCAGGGACAGGGCGCTCAAGAGACCCAGTACTTC.

This chain links TRBV28 with TRBJ1-2, with 9 bases lining up with TRBD1. Germline V lookup: CDR1 MDHEN, CDR2 SYDVKM. The CDR3 has 13 amino acids. Trimming removed 10 bases from V and 7 bases from J; junction bases left unmatched: 10. CDR3 sequence: CAIMGTGKSGYTF. The CDR3 region has the DNA TGTGCCATTATGGGGACAGGGAAGAGTGGCTACACCTTC.

This chain joins TRBV7-2 and TRBJ1-5; D call uncertain. V lost 4 bases to trimming and J lost 3 bases, with 4 bases between them. Germline lookup yields CDR1 SGHTA and CDR2 FQGNSA. This CDR3 comprises 12 residues. In DNA, the CDR3 is TGTGCCAGCAGCTCTCCCAATCAGCCCCAGCATTTT. Its protein is CASSSPNQPQHF.

The V gene is TRBV10-2, the J gene TRBJ1-3, with unresolved D. The CDR3 spans 15 residues. V lost 4 bases to trimming and J lost 0 bases, with 10 bases between them. In germline, CDR1 is WSHSY, CDR2 SAAADI. As DNA, the CDR3 is TGCGCCAGCAGTGGGTCCGGCGGCTCTGGAAACACCATATATTTT. Translating it yields CASSGSGGSGNTIYF.

This clone was seen just once. The chain is built from TRBV14 and TRBJ2-5; D ambiguous. This CDR3 has 14 amino acids. The germline V gene has CDR1 SGHDN and CDR2 FVKESK. The germline V and J ends were trimmed by 2 bases and 5 bases, with 12 bases remaining between them. This CDR3 is CASSQLVRGETQYF. CDR3 sequence (DNA): TGTGCCAGCAGCCAACTAGTCCGTGGGGAGACCCAGTACTTC.

The gene calls are TRBV18 and TRBJ1-3; D is unresolved. Germline CDR1 is KGHSH and CDR2 is LQKENI. This CDR3 has 15 amino acids. The V end lost 3 bases, the J end lost 4 bases, and 13 bases lay between the germline ends. CDR3 protein: CASSPGSVGGNTIYF. CDR3 in DNA: TGTGCCAGCTCACCGGGCAGTGTGGGCGGAAACACCATATATTTT.

The sample holds a few counts of this clone. This chain links TRBV5-4 with TRBJ1-4; D is undetermined. Per the germline V gene, CDR1 is SGHNT and CDR2 is YYREEE (reference sequence). This CDR3 is 15 amino acids long. The V and J ends lost 2 bases and 6 bases respectively, with 14 bases between them. Here the CDR3 DNA reads TGTGCCAGCAGCTTCAACGCCGGGTTCGATGAAAAACTGTTTTTT. It specifies CASSFNAGFDEKLFF.

This chain uses TRBV15 with TRBJ1-6; 8 bases align to TRBD1. J gave up 6 bases and V 5 bases, and 9 bases lay outside the gene matches. Germline V CDR1 and CDR2: LNHNV, YYDKDF (reference sequence). CDR3 length: 16 amino acids. The CDR3 protein is CATSADRGRPNSPLHF. The CDR3 nucleotides are TGTGCCACCAGCGCTGACAGGGGCCGGCCTAATTCACCCCTCCACTTT.

This clone was seen many times. The CDR3 loop is CASSGGLAGVETQYF. CDR3 nucleotides: TGCGCCAGCAGCGGGGGACTAGCGGGAGTAGAGACCCAGTACTTC. The chain is built from TRBV5-1 and TRBJ2-5; 14 nucleotides agree with TRBD2. With 4 bases clipped from V and 4 bases from J, the junction kept 3 bases outside the gene matches. Germline lookup yields CDR1 SGHRS and CDR2 YFSETQ. This CDR3 has 15 residues.

In this sample, this clone turned up once. V usage is TRBV5-4 and J usage is TRBJ1-3, with unresolved D. This CDR3 spans 14 amino acids. Trimming took 3 bases from V and 4 from J, leaving 11 bases between them. Germline-derived CDR1 and CDR2 are SGHNT and YYREEE (reference sequence). As DNA, the CDR3 is TGTGCCAGCAGCTCCCGGTCCGCCGGAAACACCATATATTTT. Translating gives CASSSRSAGNTIYF.

V is TRBV4-1 and J is TRBJ2-2; D not resolved. Trimming took 4 bases from V and 1 from J, leaving 13 bases between them. The CDR3 is 16 residues long. The V gene's germline CDR1 is MGHRA and CDR2 YSYEKL. CDR3 amino acids: CASSRVITGNTGELFF. The CDR3 region has the DNA TGCGCCAGCAGCCGAGTCATCACTGGGAACACCGGGGAGCTGTTTTTT.

The rearrangement joins TRBV27 to TRBJ1-4; D call uncertain. The germline V gene has CDR1 MNHEY and CDR2 SMNVEV (reference sequence). This CDR3 is built from 16 residues. V lost 8 bases to trimming and J lost 4 bases, with 20 bases between them. Here the CDR3 reads CASRSVGNAGNEKLFF. The DNA of the CDR3 is TGTGCCAGCCGTTCCGTGGGTAATGCGGGTAATGAAAAACTGTTTTTT. Full variable domain (remainder filled in from reference TRBV27 and TRBJ1-4): EAQVTQNPRYLITVTGKKLTVTCSQNMNHEYMSWYRQDPGLGLRQIYYSMNVEVTDKGDVPEGYKVSRKEKRNFPLILESPSPNQTSLYFCASRSVGNAGNEKLFFGSGTQLSVL.

This chain links TRBV7-2 with TRBJ2-7; a weak D match, TRBD2 (6 bases). Germline CDR1 reads SGHTA; CDR2 reads FQGNSA. V lost 1 base to trimming and J lost 6 bases, with 13 bases between them. This CDR3 is 14 amino acids long. CDR3 nucleotide sequence: TGTGCCAGCAGCTTAGGACGGGAGCGAGTCGAGCAGTACTTC. Translation gives CASSLGRERVEQYF.

The chain recombines TRBV11-2 with TRBJ2-1; the match to TRBD2 covers 12 bases. Germline CDR1 is SGHAT and CDR2 is FQNNGV. This CDR3 is built from 18 residues. V dropped 2 bases and J dropped 1; count of bases not matched to a gene: 6. CDR3 in amino acids: CASSLTLAGGLSYNEQFF. As DNA, the CDR3 is TGTGCCAGCAGCTTAACCCTAGCGGGGGGGCTGTCCTACAATGAGCAGTTCTTC. The whole variable domain, remainder taken from reference TRBV11-2 and TRBJ2-1, is EAGVAQSPRYKIIEKRQSVAFWCNPISGHATLYWYQQILGQGPKLLIQFQNNGVVDDSQLPKDRFSAERLKGVDSTLKIQPAKLEDSAVYLCASSLTLAGGLSYNEQFFGPGTRLTVL.

The J gene is TRBJ2-3, the V gene TRBV5-4; D possibly corresponds to TRBD1 (5 bases). Germline V gene data show CDR1 as SGHNT and CDR2 as YYREEE (reference sequence). The CDR3 loop spans 16 amino acids. V lost 2 bases and J 2 bases, leaving 15 bases between the germline ends. The CDR3 sequence is CASSFSLRRDTDTQYF. CDR3 bases: TGTGCCAGCAGCTTTTCTCTCCGCAGGGACACAGATACGCAGTATTTT.

V usage is TRBV6-5 and J usage is TRBJ2-2, with a possible D match to TRBD1 (6 bases). Germline CDR1 MNHEY, CDR2 SVGAGI. Deletions cut 7 bases from V and 1 base from J, with 10 bases between. This CDR3 region has 14 residues. The DNA of the CDR3 is TGTGCCAGCATCGAGACAGGGAACACCGGGGAGCTGTTTTTT. It is translated as CASIETGNTGELFF.

This rearrangement joins TRBV29-1 to TRBJ1-1; D is ambiguous. V shed 6 bases and J shed 1 base, with 12 bases lying between them. CDR1 and CDR2 from the germline V gene are SQVTM and ANQGSEA. The CDR3 is 13 residues long. This chain's CDR3 is CSVSQATNTEAFF. Written as DNA, the CDR3 is TGCAGCGTATCTCAGGCGACGAACACTGAAGCTTTCTTT.

Worth noting for this clone: Other DNA variants within this sample encode the same CDR3. This chain links TRBV20-1 with TRBJ2-3; no definite D call. Germline CDR1 reads DFQATT; CDR2 reads SNEGSKA (reference sequence). V was shortened by 4 bases and J by 6 bases, with 5 bases between the two germline ends. The CDR3 has 10 residues. Here the CDR3 DNA reads TGCAGTGCTACCCGGGATACGCAGTATTTT. This sequence encodes CSATRDTQYF.

The V and J genes are TRBV7-2 and TRBJ2-5; D is undetermined. V lost 1 base to trimming and J lost 5 bases, with 14 bases between them. This CDR3 comprises 15 residues. The germline V gene has CDR1 SGHTA and CDR2 FQGNSA. The CDR3 bases are TGTGCCAGCAGCTTAGGTACTACGGTCGTTGAGACCCAGTACTTC. This sequence encodes CASSLGTTVVETQYF.

The chain has TRBV24-1 and TRBJ2-6; D is perhaps TRBD2 (6 bases). There are 16 residues in the CDR3. Per germline, CDR1 KGHDR and CDR2 SFDVKD. V was pared by 4 bases and J by 0 bases, with 9 bases between. CDR3: CATSEAGSSGANVLTF. In nucleotides, the CDR3 is TGTGCCACCAGTGAGGCGGGGAGCTCTGGGGCCAACGTCCTGACTTTC.

V gene TRBV7-2 combines with J gene TRBJ1-5; D possibly corresponds to TRBD1 (6 bases). V lost 5 bases and J lost 4, with 9 bases in between. The CDR3 has 13 residues. The germline gives CDR1 SGHTA, CDR2 FQGNSA. The CDR3: CASSPQGNQPQHF. The CDR3 bases are TGTGCCAGCAGCCCCCAGGGGAATCAGCCCCAGCATTTT. Combining the CDR3 with reference TRBV7-2 and TRBJ1-5 gives the whole variable domain GAGVSQSPSNKVTEKGKDVELRCDPISGHTALYWYRQSLGQGLEFLIYFQGNSAPDKSGLPSDRFSAERTGGSVSTLTIQRTQQEDSAVYLCASSPQGNQPQHFGDGTRLSIL.

The chain uses TRBV29-1 and TRBJ2-5, with 9 nucleotides matching TRBD1. This CDR3 contains 13 residues. The V gene end was trimmed by 7 bases and the J gene end by 5 bases; junction bases not matched to a gene: 8. Per the germline V gene, CDR1 is SQVTM and CDR2 is ANQGSEA. The DNA for the CDR3 is TGCAGCGCCCGAGAGGGACAGGGCGAGACCCAGTACTTC. It yields the protein CSAREGQGETQYF.

The chain has TRBV5-6 and TRBJ2-3; D is unresolved. V gave up 4 bases and J gave up 2 bases, with 8 bases separating them. Germline CDR1 reads SGHDT; CDR2 reads YYEEEE. The CDR3 loop spans 13 amino acids. CDR3 residues: CASSPSVTDTQYF. The CDR3 DNA reads as TGTGCCAGCAGCCCTTCAGTCACAGATACGCAGTATTTT. Variable domain in full (rest from reference TRBV5-6 and TRBJ2-3): DAGVTQSPTHLIKTRGQQVTLRCSPKSGHDTVSWYQQALGQGPQFIFQYYEEEERQRGNFPDRFSGHQFPNYSSELNVNALLLGDSALYLCASSPSVTDTQYFGPGTRLTVL.